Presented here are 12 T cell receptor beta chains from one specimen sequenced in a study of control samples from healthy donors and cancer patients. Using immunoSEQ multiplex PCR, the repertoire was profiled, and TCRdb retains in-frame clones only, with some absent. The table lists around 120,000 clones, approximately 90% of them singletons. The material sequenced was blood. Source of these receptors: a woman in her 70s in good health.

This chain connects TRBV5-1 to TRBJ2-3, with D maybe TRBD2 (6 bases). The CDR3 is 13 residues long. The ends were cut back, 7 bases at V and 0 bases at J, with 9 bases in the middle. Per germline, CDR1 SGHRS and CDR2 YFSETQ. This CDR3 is CASRGTSTDTQYF. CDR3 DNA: TGCGCCAGCCGGGGGACGAGCACAGATACGCAGTATTTT.

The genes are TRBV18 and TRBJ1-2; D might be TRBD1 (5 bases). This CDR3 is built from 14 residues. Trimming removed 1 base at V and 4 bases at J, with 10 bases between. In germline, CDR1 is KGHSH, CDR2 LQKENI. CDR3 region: CASSPRDAGYGYTF. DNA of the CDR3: TGTGCCAGCTCACCACGGGACGCCGGCTATGGCTACACCTTC.

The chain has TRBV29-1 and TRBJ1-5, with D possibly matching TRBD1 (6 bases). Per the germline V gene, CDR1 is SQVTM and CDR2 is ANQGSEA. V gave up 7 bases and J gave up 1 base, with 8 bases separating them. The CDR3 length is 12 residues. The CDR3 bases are TGCAGCGCAGGGGCCAGCAATCAGCCCCAGCATTTT. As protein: CSAGASNQPQHF.

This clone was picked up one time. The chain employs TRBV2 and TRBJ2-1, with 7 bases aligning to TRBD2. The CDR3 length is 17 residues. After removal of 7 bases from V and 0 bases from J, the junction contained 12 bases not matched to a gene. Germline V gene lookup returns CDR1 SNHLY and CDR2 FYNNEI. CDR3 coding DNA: TGTGCCAGCATTACCGGCGGGGGAGTAAGCTCCTACAATGAGCAGTTCTTC. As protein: CASITGGGVSSYNEQFF.

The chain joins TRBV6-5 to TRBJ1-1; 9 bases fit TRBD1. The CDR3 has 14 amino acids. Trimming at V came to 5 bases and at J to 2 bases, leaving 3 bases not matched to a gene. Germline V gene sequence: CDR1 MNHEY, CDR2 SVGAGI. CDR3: CASSLQGANTEAFF. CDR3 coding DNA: TGTGCCAGCAGTCTACAGGGGGCCAACACTGAAGCTTTCTTT.

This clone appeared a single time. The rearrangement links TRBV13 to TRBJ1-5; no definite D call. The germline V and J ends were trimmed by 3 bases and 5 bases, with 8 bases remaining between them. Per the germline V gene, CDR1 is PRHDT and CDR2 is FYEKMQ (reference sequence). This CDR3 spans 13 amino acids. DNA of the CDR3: TGTGCCAGCAGCTTGACGAGGGATCAGCCCCAGCATTTT. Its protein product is CASSLTRDQPQHF.

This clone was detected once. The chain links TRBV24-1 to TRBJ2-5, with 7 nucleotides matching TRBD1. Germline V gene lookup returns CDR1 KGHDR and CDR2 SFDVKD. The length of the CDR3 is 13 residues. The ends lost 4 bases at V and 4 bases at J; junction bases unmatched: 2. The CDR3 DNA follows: TGTGCCACCAGTGAAACAGGGGCAGAGACCCAGTACTTC. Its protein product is CATSETGAETQYF.

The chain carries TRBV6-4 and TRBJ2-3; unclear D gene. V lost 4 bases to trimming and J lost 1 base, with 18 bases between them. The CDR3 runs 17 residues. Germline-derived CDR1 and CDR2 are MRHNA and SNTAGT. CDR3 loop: CASSVRPTGDGTDTQYF. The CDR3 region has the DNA TGTGCCAGCAGTGTCCGGCCGACGGGCGACGGCACAGATACGCAGTATTTT.

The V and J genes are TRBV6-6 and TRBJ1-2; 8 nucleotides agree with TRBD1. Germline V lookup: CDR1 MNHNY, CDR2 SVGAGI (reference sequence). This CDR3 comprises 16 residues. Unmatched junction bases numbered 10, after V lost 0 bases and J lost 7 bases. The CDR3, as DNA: TGTGCCAGCAGTTACTCCGGTTCAGACAGGGGTGGTGGCTACACCTTC. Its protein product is CASSYSGSDRGGGYTF.

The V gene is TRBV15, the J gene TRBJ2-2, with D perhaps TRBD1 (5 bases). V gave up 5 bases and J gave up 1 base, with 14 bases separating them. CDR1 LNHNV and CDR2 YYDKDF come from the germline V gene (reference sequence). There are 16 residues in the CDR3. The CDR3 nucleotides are TGTGCCACCAGCGAGGAGACAGTTCTGAACACCGGGGAGCTGTTTTTT. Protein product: CATSEETVLNTGELFF.

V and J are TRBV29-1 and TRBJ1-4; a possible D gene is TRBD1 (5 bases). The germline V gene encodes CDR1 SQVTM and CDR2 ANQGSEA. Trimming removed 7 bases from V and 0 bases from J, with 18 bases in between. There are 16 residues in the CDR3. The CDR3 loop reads CSAQIRGEATNEKLFF. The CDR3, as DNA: TGCAGCGCCCAAATTCGGGGGGAAGCAACTAATGAAAAACTGTTTTTT.

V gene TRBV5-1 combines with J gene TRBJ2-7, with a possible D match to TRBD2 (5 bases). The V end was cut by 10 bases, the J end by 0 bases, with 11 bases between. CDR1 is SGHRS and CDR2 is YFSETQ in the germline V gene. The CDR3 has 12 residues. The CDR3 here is CAEGFSSYEQYF. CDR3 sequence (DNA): TGCGCCGAGGGTTTTAGCTCCTACGAGCAGTACTTC.